This passage covers 8 T cell receptor beta chains from one sample sequenced in a study of cytomegalovirus exposure and HLA in healthy donors. PCR involved 60 Vbeta and 13 Jbeta primers. This table comes from immunoSEQ multiplex PCR, and its TCRdb copy is limited to in-frame clones, with some not included. The repertoire includes some 200,000 clones, about 86% of them detected once, and about 2.3% sits in the top ten. Sequencing input: PBMCs. These receptors all come from a woman aged 25 to 39 in good health and CMV-seronegative.

This clone came up a few times. The chain carries TRBV25-1 and TRBJ1-1, with D tentatively TRBD1 (5 bases). Germline V gene lookup returns CDR1 MGHDK and CDR2 SYGVNS. CDR3 length equals 12 residues. The V end was cut by 5 bases, the J end by 4 bases, with 8 bases between. CDR3 protein: CASSWGSTEAFF. The CDR3 nucleotides read TGTGCCAGCAGTTGGGGCAGCACTGAAGCTTTCTTT. The full variable domain, in which reference TRBV25-1 and TRBJ1-1 provide the parts outside the CDR3, is EADIYQTPRYLVIGTGKKITLECSQTMGHDKMYWYQQDPGMELHLIHYSYGVNSTEKGDLSSESTVSRIRTEHFPLTLESARPSHTSQYLCASSWGSTEAFFGQGTRLTVV.

CDR3 protein: CASSHGGVKSGQFF. The CDR3 DNA follows: TGTGCCAGCAGCCACGGGGGGGTAAAATCGGGGCAGTTCTTC. The chain uses TRBV11-2 and TRBJ2-1; 8 nucleotides agree with TRBD2. CDR1 is SGHAT, CDR2 FQNNGV, per germline. Trimming removed 5 bases from V and 12 bases from J; junction bases left unmatched: 12. The CDR3 is made up of 14 amino acids. Full variable domain (rest looked up from reference TRBV11-2 and TRBJ2-1): EAGVAQSPRYKIIEKRQSVAFWCNPISGHATLYWYQQILGQGPKLLIQFQNNGVVDDSQLPKDRFSAERLKGVDSTLKIQPAKLEDSAVYLCASSHGGVKSGQFFGPGTRLTVL.

The chain carries TRBV28 and TRBJ1-2; perhaps TRBD1 as D (6 bases). The germline gives CDR1 MDHEN, CDR2 SYDVKM. The germline V and J ends were trimmed by 7 bases and 9 bases, with 18 bases remaining between them. The length of the CDR3 is 13 residues. The CDR3 DNA sequence: TGTGCCAGCACCGCCGAGCGGGACATGAGCTACACCTTC. This codes for CASTAERDMSYTF.

V gene TRBV7-2 combines with J gene TRBJ1-4, with D tentatively TRBD1 (5 bases). Trimming shortened V by 5 bases and J by 7 bases, and 14 bases separated the two germline ends. The CDR3 length is 14 residues. Germline lookup yields CDR1 SGHTA and CDR2 FQGNSA. The CDR3 loop reads CASSLGGNGEKLFF. The CDR3 DNA reads as TGTGCCAGCAGCCTGGGGGGGAATGGTGAAAAACTGTTTTTT. The whole variable domain, remainder taken from reference TRBV7-2 and TRBJ1-4, is GAGVSQSPSNKVTEKGKDVELRCDPISGHTALYWYRQSLGQGLEFLIYFQGNSAPDKSGLPSDRFSAERTGGSVSTLTIQRTQQEDSAVYLCASSLGGNGEKLFFGSGTQLSVL.

This chain connects TRBV18 to TRBJ2-4; TRBD1 aligns across 7 bases. CDR3 length: 16 residues. V shed 3 bases and J 7 bases; nucleotides not matched to a gene: 12. Germline lookup yields CDR1 KGHSH and CDR2 LQKENI. The CDR3 loop reads CASSPTGATPGNIQYF. The CDR3 region has the DNA TGTGCCAGCTCACCTACAGGGGCCACACCGGGGAACATTCAGTACTTC. The variable domain in full, completed from reference TRBV18 and TRBJ2-4, reads NAGVMQNPRHLVRRRGQEARLRCSPMKGHSHVYWYRQLPEEGLKFMVYLQKENIIDESGMPKERFSAEFPKEGPSILRIQQVVRGDSAAYFCASSPTGATPGNIQYFGAGTRLSVL.

This clone turned up a few times. The chain joins TRBV4-1 to TRBJ2-5; D gene ambiguous. The CDR3 extends over 14 amino acids. Germline lookup yields CDR1 MGHRA and CDR2 YSYEKL. V gave up 0 bases and J gave up 1 base, with 6 bases separating them. DNA of the CDR3: TGCGCCAGCAGCCAAGAAACTGTCCAAGAGACCCAGTACTTC. Translated: CASSQETVQETQYF.

With respect to this clone: The sample has other DNA sequences that encode this CDR3 too. V and J are TRBV7-9 and TRBJ2-5; D remains unclear. The germline CDR1 and CDR2 sequences are SEHNR and FQNEAQ (reference sequence). V lost 1 base to trimming and J lost 4 bases, with 4 bases between them. This CDR3 spans 12 amino acids. CDR3 sequence reads: CASSLVLETQYF. CDR3 nucleotide sequence: TGTGCCAGCAGCTTAGTCTTAGAGACCCAGTACTTC.

This rearrangement joins TRBV7-9 to TRBJ2-5, with 8 bases aligning to TRBD2. J gave up 9 bases and V 2 bases, and 14 bases lay outside the gene matches. CDR1 is SEHNR, CDR2 FQNEAQ, per germline (reference sequence). This CDR3 is 16 amino acids long. The CDR3: CASSLTPGLAGGAQYF. The CDR3 DNA sequence: TGTGCCAGCAGCTTAACGCCTGGACTAGCCGGGGGGGCCCAGTACTTC.